A selection of T cell receptor beta chains follows, all from one sample in a study of a mutant IDH1 vaccine in newly diagnosed glioma. TCRdb's copy holds only in-frame clones and misses some; the assay was immunoSEQ multiplex PCR. The sample includes 25,000 to 30,000 clones, more than 80% seen only once; the top ten take around 20%. No cognate antigen is known for these TCRs. The specimen was PBMCs, collected from a glioma patient whose treatment included an IDH1 peptide vaccine. Receptors originate from a man younger than 35 with glioma. Each CDR3 is given without its conserved first and last residue. The order of the fields is J gene, D gene, V gene, CDR3 protein. D genes are given only for firm matches.

>TRBJ2-1|-|TRBV27
ASSPDYNEQF
>TRBJ1-3|-|TRBV28
ASSSTLDRISGNTIY
>TRBJ1-1|-|TRBV30
AWSHTKGIISNTEAF
>TRBJ1-2|-|TRBV5-4
ASSTPGAWGYT
>TRBJ2-7|-|TRBV13
ASSSRQVTYEQY
>TRBJ1-2|-|TRBV6-5
ASSVNALYGYT
>TRBJ2-1|TRBD2|TRBV29-1
SVETSGSSYNEQF
>TRBJ1-2|-|TRBV9
ASSVGLGAGYT
>TRBJ2-1|TRBD2|TRBV4-2
ASSPLAGAGNEQF
>TRBJ1-1|-|TRBV6-5
ASSYSHRNTEAF
>TRBJ1-1|-|TRBV9
ASSGLNRAADTEAF
>TRBJ1-6|-|TRBV19
ASSLTGSSYNSPLH
>TRBJ2-2|-|TRBV4-1
ASSHGTETSNTGELF
>TRBJ1-1|-|TRBV30
AWSVQGGGTEAF
>TRBJ2-3|TRBD1|TRBV7-9
ASSPRDSGDTQY
>TRBJ1-2|-|TRBV4-1
ASSQDPKGISGYGYT
>TRBJ1-1|-|TRBV27
ASGGSRVSAF
>TRBJ1-1|-|TRBV6-5
ASSYSNQGGEAF
>TRBJ1-1|TRBD1|TRBV28
ASSWQGDLEAF
>TRBJ2-7|-|TRBV2
ASSASDPRAEQY
>TRBJ1-5|TRBD1|TRBV6-1
ASSVGQGAGQPQH
>TRBJ1-1|TRBD1|TRBV14
ASSQRRGRGKNTEAF
>TRBJ2-1|-|TRBV6-5
ASRRQGGGLEQF
>TRBJ1-3|TRBD1|TRBV18
ASSPPNGQGAFTGNTIY
>TRBJ1-3|TRBD1|TRBV14
ASSQGQGRRNTIY
>TRBJ1-1|-|TRBV25-1
ASGPRGSGTEAF
>TRBJ2-3|TRBD1|TRBV4-3
ASSMTGTGVPDTQY
>TRBJ1-2|-|TRBV7-9
ASSLAEGRSYGYT
>TRBJ2-7|-|TRBV7-9
ASSSSGGSYEQY
>TRBJ1-5|TRBD1|TRBV19
ASSIDRGPGPQH
>TRBJ1-1|-|TRBV30
AWSVAGRTNTEAF
>TRBJ2-7|-|TRBV6-1
ASSVDQHTYEQY
>TRBJ2-5|-|TRBV4-2
ASSQDHGRKTQY
>TRBJ1-6|-|TRBV25-1
ASSDSHNSPLH
>TRBJ2-7|-|TRBV5-6
ASSFGPPDATYEQY
>TRBJ1-1|-|TRBV6-5
ASSYSDRGGAF
>TRBJ2-7|-|TRBV6-5
ASSRERNSYEQY
>TRBJ2-4|-|TRBV2
ASSMGVAKNIQY
>TRBJ1-2|-|TRBV19
ATSRPGSLYGYT
>TRBJ1-1|TRBD1|TRBV10-3
AISGQGMEDTEAF
>TRBJ2-3|-|TRBV7-2
ASSLVASRTDTQY
>TRBJ2-7|-|TRBV7-2
ASSLDGGFYEQY
>TRBJ1-2|TRBD1|TRBV11-2
ASSLAGTGANYGYT
>TRBJ1-1|-|TRBV6-5
ASSSPNLAGNTEAF
>TRBJ2-5|TRBD2|TRBV9
ASSVFGSGYQETQY